Following are 24 T cell receptor beta chains from one sample sequenced in a study of cytomegalovirus exposure and HLA in healthy donors. Primers included in the PCR were 60 Vbeta and 13 Jbeta primers. The repertoire was sequenced with immunoSEQ multiplex PCR; TCRdb's copy has only in-frame clones and lacks some. The repertoire consists of 90,000 to 110,000 clones, with 81% occurring once and the leading ten covering more than 2%. Material for sequencing was PBMCs. Receptor source: a woman in her 30s in good health and CMV-seronegative.

This rearrangement joins TRBV5-4 to TRBJ2-7; 9 bases fit TRBD1. The CDR3 is made up of 17 amino acids. From germline, CDR1 is SGHNT and CDR2 YYREEE (reference sequence). With V trimmed by 0 bases and J by 5 bases, 12 bases remained unmatched. The CDR3 DNA reads TGTGCCAGCAGCTTGGCCATGGGACAGGGTATAGGACACGAGCAGTACTTC. The encoded protein is CASSLAMGQGIGHEQYF. Full variable domain (missing parts from reference TRBV5-4 and TRBJ2-7): ETGVTQSPTHLIKTRGQQVTLRCSSQSGHNTVSWYQQALGQGPQFIFQYYREEENGRGNFPPRFSGLQFPNYSSELNVNALELDDSALYLCASSLAMGQGIGHEQYFGPGTRLTVT.

This chain connects TRBV5-8 to TRBJ2-1; 12 bases line up with TRBD2. The CDR3 sequence is 15 residues long. V gave up 4 bases and J gave up 6 bases; unmatched junction bases: 5. The germline CDR1 and CDR2 sequences are SGHTS and YDEGEE. CDR3 sequence: CASSRGLAGTNEQFF. The CDR3 DNA reads TGTGCCAGCAGCCGGGGACTAGCGGGTACCAATGAGCAGTTCTTC. The whole variable domain, remainder taken from reference TRBV5-8 and TRBJ2-1, is EAGVTQSPTHLIKTRGQQATLRCSPISGHTSVYWYQQALGLGLQFLLWYDEGEERNRGNFPPRFSGRQFPNYSSELNVNALELEDSALYLCASSRGLAGTNEQFFGPGTRLTVL.

The rearrangement links TRBV10-3 to TRBJ2-3; 8 bases fit TRBD2. Germline values: CDR1 ENHRY, CDR2 SYGVKD. V shed 10 bases, J shed 1 base, and the junction held 4 bases outside the gene matches. This CDR3 is 13 amino acids long. The CDR3 loop reads CASGLAGTDTQYF. The CDR3 region has the DNA TGTGCCAGCGGACTAGCCGGCACAGATACGCAGTATTTT.

This clone was seen only once. The chain is built from TRBV14 and TRBJ2-3; TRBD2 agrees at 11 bases. V shed 4 bases, J shed 1 base, and the junction held 1 base outside the gene matches. CDR3 length: 15 amino acids. Germline CDR1 is SGHDN and CDR2 is FVKESK. In DNA, the CDR3 is TGTGCCAGCAGCCCGGGACTAGCGGGCACAGATACGCAGTATTTT. It codes for CASSPGLAGTDTQYF.

The rearrangement links TRBV9 to TRBJ1-1; perhaps TRBD1 as D (6 bases). This CDR3 is built from 13 residues. Germline assignment: CDR1 SGDLS and CDR2 YYNGEE. V shed 1 base and J shed 4 bases, with 8 bases lying between them. The CDR3 here is CASSVQGSTEAFF. Written as DNA, the CDR3 is TGTGCCAGCAGCGTACAGGGGAGCACTGAAGCTTTCTTT.

The chain links TRBV19 to TRBJ2-1, with TRBD2 matching over 7 bases. This CDR3 contains 14 residues. CDR1 and CDR2 from the germline V gene are LNHDA and SQIVND (reference sequence). The trim removed 9 bases at V and 4 bases at J, leaving 9 bases unmatched. In DNA, the CDR3 is TGTGCCAGCCGGGGGAGGGGTGGTTACAATGAGCAGTTCTTC. It yields the protein CASRGRGGYNEQFF.

Here the CDR3 reads CATSRDRGRELFF. DNA for the CDR3: TGTGCCACCAGCAGAGATCGAGGCCGGGAGCTGTTTTTT. J is TRBJ2-2 and V is TRBV15, with D unclear. The CDR3 has 13 amino acids. The V end was cut by 0 bases, the J end by 9 bases, with 8 bases between. Germline CDR1 is LNHNV and CDR2 is YYDKDF (reference sequence).

This chain joins TRBV11-3 and TRBJ2-1, with TRBD2 matching 14 bases. The junction had 12 bases not matched to a gene; V was cut back by 5 bases and J by 9 bases. CDR1 is SGHNT, CDR2 YENEEA, per germline. The CDR3 contains 17 residues. The CDR3 loop is CASSAPRGTSGSGEQFF. The CDR3 DNA sequence: TGTGCCAGCAGCGCACCCCGGGGGACTAGCGGGAGTGGTGAGCAGTTCTTC.

A few counts support this clone. The rearrangement links TRBV15 to TRBJ1-6, with a weak D call TRBD1 (5 bases). Trimming took 1 base from V and 4 from J, leaving 11 bases between them. The CDR3 runs 16 residues. Germline CDR1 reads LNHNV; CDR2 reads YYDKDF (reference sequence). CDR3 nucleotide sequence: TGTGCCACCAGCAGAGCGACAGTCCTATATAATTCACCCCTCCACTTT. It is translated as CATSRATVLYNSPLHF.

This chain links TRBV30 with TRBJ2-1; D perhaps matches TRBD2 (5 bases). This CDR3 has 14 residues. From germline, CDR1 is GTSNPN and CDR2 SVGIG (reference sequence). Trimming pared 2 bases from V and 7 bases from J, leaving 15 bases between. The CDR3 DNA is TGTGCCTGGAGTCCGGTAAACACGGGGAATGAGCAGTTCTTC. Translating gives CAWSPVNTGNEQFF.

The chain has TRBV5-1 and TRBJ2-5, with D possibly matching TRBD2 (5 bases). CDR3 length: 14 residues. In germline, CDR1 is SGHRS, CDR2 YFSETQ. Trimming removed 5 bases from V and 1 base from J, with 12 bases in between. The chain's CDR3 is CASRGMDFQETQYF. The CDR3 DNA sequence: TGCGCCAGCAGGGGGATGGACTTCCAAGAGACCCAGTACTTC. The whole variable domain, remainder taken from reference TRBV5-1 and TRBJ2-5, is KAGVTQTPRYLIKTRGQQVTLSCSPISGHRSVSWYQQTPGQGLQFLFEYFSETQRNKGNFPGRFSGRQFSNSRSEMNVSTLELGDSALYLCASRGMDFQETQYFGPGTRLLVL.

The sample holds a few counts of this clone. The genes are TRBV6-6 and TRBJ2-7; TRBD2 matches at 8 bases. This CDR3 is built from 15 residues. V shed 5 bases, J shed 6 bases, and the junction held 12 bases outside the gene matches. The germline gives CDR1 MNHNY, CDR2 SVGAGI (reference sequence). The CDR3: CASSRALAGMGEQYF. The CDR3 DNA reads as TGTGCCAGCAGTCGCGCCTTAGCGGGAATGGGCGAGCAGTACTTC.

J is TRBJ2-1 and V is TRBV9, with TRBD1 identical over 8 bases. Germline assignment: CDR1 SGDLS and CDR2 YYNGEE. There are 15 residues in the CDR3. Unmatched junction bases numbered 5, after V lost 2 bases and J lost 4 bases. Written as DNA, the CDR3 is TGTGCCAGCAGCGTGGGACAGGAGTTATACAATGAGCAGTTCTTC. Protein sequence: CASSVGQELYNEQFF.

V gene TRBV29-1 combines with J gene TRBJ2-7, with 11 bases that match TRBD1. Germline V gene lookup returns CDR1 SQVTM and CDR2 ANQGSEA. Trimming at V came to 1 base and at J to 2 bases, leaving 4 bases not matched to a gene. This CDR3 region has 15 residues. The CDR3 DNA follows: TGCAGCGTTGAAGCTGGACAGGGGGCTGCCTACGAGCAGTACTTC. This sequence encodes CSVEAGQGAAYEQYF.

The chain joins TRBV5-1 to TRBJ2-5; D is possibly TRBD1 (5 bases). The V end lost 1 base, the J end lost 4 bases, and 11 bases lay between the germline ends. The CDR3 runs 14 residues. Germline values: CDR1 SGHRS, CDR2 YFSETQ. CDR3: CASSLPGRGETQYF. In nucleotides, the CDR3 is TGCGCCAGCAGCTTGCCTGGTAGGGGAGAGACCCAGTACTTC.

The chain has TRBV7-6 and TRBJ2-1; D might be TRBD2 (6 bases). V gave up 4 bases and J gave up 8 bases, with 24 bases separating them. The CDR3 runs 17 residues. Germline V gene sequence: CDR1 SGHVS, CDR2 FNYEAQ. CDR3 coding DNA: TGTGCCAGCAGCTCCGGGCGGGACTCCTATATTAGGGATGAGCAGTTCTTC. Its protein is CASSSGRDSYIRDEQFF.

This chain joins TRBV7-2 and TRBJ2-7; 13 positions agree with TRBD2. The CDR3 sequence is 15 residues long. V lost 1 base and J lost 7; bases outside the gene matches: 4. The V gene's germline CDR1 is SGHTA and CDR2 FQGNSA. CDR3 loop: CASSLGTSGSGEQYF. The CDR3 nucleotides are TGTGCCAGCAGCTTAGGGACTAGCGGGAGTGGAGAGCAGTACTTC. The variable domain in full, with the rest retrieved from reference TRBV7-2 and TRBJ2-7, is GAGVSQSPSNKVTEKGKDVELRCDPISGHTALYWYRQSLGQGLEFLIYFQGNSAPDKSGLPSDRFSAERTGGSVSTLTIQRTQQEDSAVYLCASSLGTSGSGEQYFGPGTRLTVT.

V and J are TRBV29-1 and TRBJ2-5, with 7 bases matching TRBD2. CDR3 length: 15 residues. Per germline, CDR1 SQVTM and CDR2 ANQGSEA. The trim removed 4 bases at V and 0 bases at J, leaving 8 bases unmatched. As DNA, the CDR3 is TGCAGCGTTGTGATGGGGGGGTCGTACCAAGAGACCCAGTACTTC. This encodes CSVVMGGSYQETQYF.

The chain combines TRBV5-8 with TRBJ2-1; possibly TRBD2 for D (6 bases). V lost 0 bases to trimming and J lost 4 bases, with 8 bases between them. The CDR3 contains 14 residues. Germline lookup yields CDR1 SGHTS and CDR2 YDEGEE. Here the CDR3 DNA reads TGTGCCAGCAGCTTGGGACTAGGATACAATGAGCAGTTCTTC. The encoded protein is CASSLGLGYNEQFF.

The V and J genes are TRBV28 and TRBJ1-1; 8 bases are shared with TRBD1. With V trimmed by 7 bases and J by 0 bases, 10 bases remained unmatched. Looked up from germline, CDR1 is MDHEN and CDR2 is SYDVKM. The CDR3 totals 16 residues. CDR3 protein: CASKPPGGRLNTEAFF. The DNA of the CDR3 is TGTGCCAGCAAACCTCCAGGGGGCAGACTGAACACTGAAGCTTTCTTT.

This clone has only one observation. The rearrangement joins TRBV6-1 to TRBJ1-6; 8 bases fit TRBD1. The V gene's germline CDR1 is MNHNS and CDR2 SASEGT. This CDR3 is 14 amino acids long. Losses at the gene ends were 8 bases for V and 6 bases for J; bases not matched to a gene: 6. The CDR3 DNA follows: TGTGCCAGCCTACTCAGGGGGCTTAATTCACCCCTCCACTTT. Translation gives CASLLRGLNSPLHF.

V usage is TRBV2 and J usage is TRBJ1-5; TRBD1 aligns across 8 bases. The germline gives CDR1 SNHLY, CDR2 FYNNEI. The CDR3 is 14 amino acids. After removal of 7 bases from V and 7 bases from J, the junction contained 9 bases not matched to a gene. CDR3 DNA: TGTGCCAGCACGGACAGGGAAGGGCTACAGCCCCAGCATTTT. Protein product: CASTDREGLQPQHF.

The chain carries TRBV6-1 and TRBJ2-7; 7 nucleotides match TRBD2. The CDR3 spans 15 residues. V shed 6 bases, J shed 2 bases, and the junction held 10 bases outside the gene matches. CDR1 and CDR2 from the germline V gene are MNHNS and SASEGT. In DNA form, the CDR3 reads TGTGCCAGCAGGGTCCTCGAGCGGGGTACCTACGAGCAGTACTTC. Its protein is CASRVLERGTYEQYF.

V is TRBV9 and J is TRBJ2-5, with TRBD2 as a possible D gene (5 bases). The CDR3 runs to 13 residues. V lost 5 bases, J lost 4 bases, and 12 bases lay in between. Looked up from germline, CDR1 is SGDLS and CDR2 is YYNGEE. The CDR3 region is CASSVLVRETQYF. In nucleotides, the CDR3 is TGTGCCAGCAGTGTACTAGTGAGAGAGACCCAGTACTTC. The variable domain in full, with the rest retrieved from reference TRBV9 and TRBJ2-5, is DSGVTQTPKHLITATGQRVTLRCSPRSGDLSVYWYQQSLDQGLQFLIQYYNGEERAKGNILERFSAQQFPDLHSELNLSSLELGDSALYFCASSVLVRETQYFGPGTRLLVL.